These 6 T cell receptor beta chains were sequenced from one sample in a study of OX40 agonist ivuxolimab in advanced cancers. Profiling relied on immunoSEQ multiplex PCR, and the TCRdb table lists in-frame clones only, not all of them. The table lists several thousand clones, about 90% of them singletons. The sequencing here drew on CD4+ or CD8+ T cells sorted from blood, taken in a trial of the OX40 agonist ivuxolimab. These receptor sequences come from an adult with an advanced solid tumor such as melanoma, head and neck, liver or kidney cancer.

This chain uses TRBV6-4 with TRBJ2-3; 11 bases agree with TRBD2. Germline-derived CDR1 and CDR2 are MRHNA and SNTAGT. Trimming removed 5 bases from V and 1 base from J; junction bases left unmatched: 2. CDR3 size: 15 residues. CDR3 loop: CASSPLAGGTDTQYF. CDR3 nucleotide sequence: TGTGCCAGCAGTCCACTAGCGGGGGGCACAGATACGCAGTATTTT.

This chain links TRBV12-5 with TRBJ2-5; 9 nucleotides match TRBD1. The trim removed 3 bases at V and 5 bases at J, leaving 10 bases unmatched. CDR3 length: 16 amino acids. Germline V lookup: CDR1 LGHNT, CDR2 FRNRAP. The DNA for the CDR3 is TGTGCTAGTGGTTTTGGGGACAGGGTCGGGGCGGAGACCCAGTACTTC. It encodes CASGFGDRVGAETQYF.

This clone was picked up one time. The junction does not match germline at one end; this may be a read error. Other nucleotide sequences in the sample specify the same CDR3. The rearrangement uses TRBV27 and TRBJ1-1; 8 nucleotides match TRBD1. CDR1 is MNHEY, CDR2 SMNVEV, per germline (reference sequence). The CDR3 sequence is 13 residues long. The CDR3 spells CASSLQGATEAFF. For the CDR3, the DNA is TGTGCCAGCAGCCTTCAGGGGGCGACTGAAGCCTTCTTT.

This sequence joins TRBV7-9 and TRBJ2-5; either TRBD1 or TRBD2 may supply D (5 bases each). The V gene lost 0 bases and the J gene lost 5 bases, with 19 bases spanning the gap. The CDR3 is made up of 17 amino acids. Looked up from germline, CDR1 is SEHNR and CDR2 is FQNEAQ (reference sequence). For the CDR3, the DNA is TGTGCCAGCAGCTTAGCGTTTTCAGGGACGGATGCGGAGACCCAGTACTTC. It encodes CASSLAFSGTDAETQYF.

This clone was picked up one time. The chain employs TRBV7-6 and TRBJ2-7, with D perhaps TRBD1 or TRBD2 (5 bases each). Trimming took off 4 bases at V and 1 base at J, with 11 bases between the two ends. CDR1 SGHVS and CDR2 FNYEAQ come from the germline V gene. The CDR3 length is 14 residues. The DNA for the CDR3 is TGTGCCAGCAGCTCCCGGGACGGATCCTACGAGCAGTACTTC. This sequence encodes CASSSRDGSYEQYF.

The chain employs TRBV25-1 and TRBJ1-6; maybe TRBD1 (6 bases). Germline CDR1 is MGHDK and CDR2 is SYGVNS. This CDR3 is built from 18 residues. V was cut by 3 bases and J by 0 bases, with 15 bases left in between. CDR3 region: CASSEVTGPSSYNSPLHF. In DNA form, the CDR3 reads TGTGCCAGCAGTGAGGTGACAGGCCCGAGCTCCTATAATTCACCCCTCCACTTT.